Described below is a single T cell receptor beta chain sequence and its context. This specimen belongs to a study of cytomegalovirus exposure and HLA in healthy donors. Sequenced by immunoSEQ multiplex PCR; TCRdb stores in-frame clones only, minus some. The table has hundreds of thousands of clones, 86% seen once. The V gene's germline CDR1 is LNHNV and CDR2 YYDKDF (reference sequence). Trimming took 5 bases from V and 4 from J, leaving 19 bases between them. CDR3 length: 16 residues. Sequencing input: PBMCs. This sequence joins TRBV15 and TRBJ2-3; D is perhaps TRBD1 (6 bases). This clonotype was obtained from a woman younger than 45 in good health and CMV-seropositive. This CDR3 reads CATSRRTDIGSDTQYF. CDR3 DNA: TGTGCCACCAGCCGCCGGACAGACATAGGTTCAGATACGCAGTATTTT.